The 28 T cell receptor beta chains reported below all come from one sample, sequenced in a study of blood T cell repertoires in COVID-19 (dated by TCRdb to 2020 to 2022). Library preparation used the immunoSEQ multiplex PCR assay. TCRdb retrieved this table from immuneACCESS and kept in-frame rearrangements only. Not all clones are present; in checked studies, unresolved V genes account for under half, and no reason is known for the remainder. Across this sample there are around 290,000 clones, with around 88% seen only once. Approximately 4.2% of the sample goes to the ten largest clones. Sequencing was carried out using peripheral blood. The receptors originated from a middle-aged man with acute or convalescent COVID-19.

This clone was seen only once. This chain joins TRBV12-3 or TRBV12-4 and TRBJ1-2; the D is unclear. Trimming took 3 bases from V and 8 from J, leaving 13 bases between them. This CDR3 comprises 13 residues. CDR3: CASSFTAAGGYTF. CDR3 bases: TGTGCCAGCAGTTTCACAGCCGCGGGCGGCTACACCTTC.

The chain recombines TRBV14 with TRBJ2-7; D perhaps matches TRBD1 (6 bases). Germline V gene data show CDR1 as SGHDN and CDR2 as FVKESK. The ends were cut back, 0 bases at V and 4 bases at J, with 16 bases in the middle. The CDR3 is 16 amino acids. The CDR3: CASSQDKYRVGYEQYF. The CDR3 DNA sequence: TGTGCCAGCAGCCAAGATAAGTACAGGGTTGGGTACGAGCAGTACTTC.

This clone was counted a single time. The chain combines TRBV6-4 with TRBJ1-2; 7 bases are shared with TRBD1. This CDR3 has 18 amino acids. The V gene end was trimmed by 5 bases and the J gene end by 8 bases; junction bases not matched to a gene: 23. Germline-derived CDR1 and CDR2 are MRHNA and SNTAGT. CDR3 in DNA: TGTGCCAGCAGTCCCAGGTTTTACGTACAGGGGAATAACGACGGCTACACCTTC. Its translation: CASSPRFYVQGNNDGYTF.

The gene calls are TRBV5-1 and TRBJ1-6; perhaps TRBD1 as D (6 bases). This CDR3 has 14 amino acids. Germline CDR1 SGHRS, CDR2 YFSETQ. V was cut by 2 bases and J by 8 bases, with 11 bases left in between. The chain's CDR3 is CASSLQGDDSPLHF. DNA for the CDR3: TGCGCCAGCAGCTTACAGGGAGACGATTCACCCCTCCACTTT.

V usage is TRBV7-8 and J usage is TRBJ1-2; D is ambiguous. Trimming removed 5 bases from V and 3 bases from J, with 16 bases in between. Germline lookup yields CDR1 SGHVS and CDR2 FQNEAQ. This CDR3 region has 15 residues. CDR3 region: CASSPGVGFDYGYTF. The CDR3, as DNA: TGTGCCAGCAGCCCCGGGGTGGGGTTCGACTATGGCTACACCTTC.

The J gene is TRBJ2-2, the V gene TRBV5-1, with D perhaps TRBD1 (5 bases). Trimming took off 1 base at V and 7 bases at J, with 17 bases between the two ends. CDR3 length equals 16 residues. Per the germline V gene, CDR1 is SGHRS and CDR2 is YFSETQ. The CDR3 protein is CASSLFSGSVGGELFF. The CDR3 region has the DNA TGCGCCAGCAGCTTGTTCTCAGGGTCTGTGGGCGGGGAGCTGTTTTTT.

The V gene is TRBV6-5, the J gene TRBJ2-7; 9 bases line up with TRBD1. The germline V gene encodes CDR1 MNHEY and CDR2 SVGAGI. The V segment lost 5 bases and the J segment 3 bases; nucleotides outside the gene matches: 5. The CDR3 covers 14 residues. The CDR3, as DNA: TGTGCCAGCAGTAGACCGGGACAGGGCTACGAGCAGTACTTC. Its protein is CASSRPGQGYEQYF.

V and J are TRBV2 and TRBJ1-1; 10 bases line up with TRBD1. The CDR3 spans 15 residues. Germline lookup yields CDR1 SNHLY and CDR2 FYNNEI. V gave up 4 bases and J gave up 6 bases; unmatched junction bases: 8. DNA for the CDR3: TGTGCCAGCAGTGTTTCCAGACAGGGGGCGGCTGAAGCTTTCTTT. As protein: CASSVSRQGAAEAFF. Using reference TRBV2 and TRBJ1-1 for the parts outside the CDR3, the full variable domain is EPEVTQTPSHQVTQMGQEVILRCVPISNHLYFYWYRQILGQKVEFLVSFYNNEISEKSEIFDDQFSVERPDGSNFTLKIRSTKLEDSAMYFCASSVSRQGAAEAFFGQGTRLTVV.

This chain links TRBV11-3 with TRBJ2-1; 8 bases match TRBD2. Germline CDR1 SGHNT, CDR2 YENEEA. V dropped 5 bases and J dropped 3; count of bases not matched to a gene: 9. The CDR3 totals 16 residues. CDR3 region: CASSPNSGTLYNEQFF. CDR3 DNA: TGTGCCAGCAGCCCAAATAGCGGGACACTCTACAATGAGCAGTTCTTC.

The chain is built from TRBV2 and TRBJ2-3; TRBD1 is a possible D gene (5 bases). The germline V and J ends were trimmed by 7 bases and 3 bases, with 14 bases remaining between them. Germline V gene data show CDR1 as SNHLY and CDR2 as FYNNEI. CDR3 size: 14 residues. The DNA of the CDR3 is TGTGCCAGCATCAGAAGGGGTCGGACAGATACGCAGTATTTT. It encodes CASIRRGRTDTQYF. The complete variable domain, with remaining parts taken from reference TRBV2 and TRBJ2-3, reads EPEVTQTPSHQVTQMGQEVILRCVPISNHLYFYWYRQILGQKVEFLVSFYNNEISEKSEIFDDQFSVERPDGSNFTLKIRSTKLEDSAMYFCASIRRGRTDTQYFGPGTRLTVL.

The chain uses TRBV5-6 and TRBJ1-2, with D unclear. Per the germline V gene, CDR1 is SGHDT and CDR2 is YYEEEE. Trimming pared 4 bases from V and 1 base from J, leaving 26 bases between. This CDR3 contains 19 residues. The CDR3: CASSPLNVDVWRVNYGYTF. The CDR3 DNA reads TGTGCCAGCAGCCCCCTCAACGTAGACGTCTGGCGGGTTAACTATGGCTACACCTTC.

This chain uses TRBV9 with TRBJ2-3, with 11 bases matching TRBD2. Trimming took 0 bases from V and 2 from J; bases not matched to a gene: 5. The germline CDR1 and CDR2 sequences are SGDLS and YYNGEE. The CDR3 length is 17 residues. The CDR3 DNA sequence: TGTGCCAGCAGCGTAGCTACTAGCGGGGGACTCACAGATACGCAGTATTTT. Protein: CASSVATSGGLTDTQYF. The full variable domain, rest sourced from reference TRBV9 and TRBJ2-3, is DSGVTQTPKHLITATGQRVTLRCSPRSGDLSVYWYQQSLDQGLQFLIQYYNGEERAKGNILERFSAQQFPDLHSELNLSSLELGDSALYFCASSVATSGGLTDTQYFGPGTRLTVL.

This clone was detected only a few times. V is TRBV4-1 and J is TRBJ1-2; D is possibly TRBD1 (5 bases). The CDR3 length is 14 residues. Germline assignment: CDR1 MGHRA and CDR2 YSYEKL. V lost 1 base and J lost 4, with 10 bases in between. The DNA for the CDR3 is TGCGCCAGCAGCCAAGGAGGGGAGGGCTATGGCTACACCTTC. The encoded protein is CASSQGGEGYGYTF.

The chain employs TRBV7-3 and TRBJ2-1, with D perhaps TRBD2 (5 bases). The CDR3 sequence is 14 residues long. The V end was cut by 1 base, the J end by 6 bases, with 10 bases between. Germline V gene sequence: CDR1 SGHTA, CDR2 FQGTGA. CDR3 sequence reads: CASSLSGRANEQFF. The CDR3 region has the DNA TGTGCCAGCAGCTTAAGTGGGCGGGCCAATGAGCAGTTCTTC.

The gene calls are TRBV29-1 and TRBJ1-1; TRBD1 matches at 10 bases. The CDR3 has 14 residues. The V gene end was trimmed by 7 bases and the J gene end by 0 bases; junction bases not matched to a gene: 5. Germline CDR1 reads SQVTM; CDR2 reads ANQGSEA. In nucleotides, the CDR3 is TGCAGCGCCCGGGACAGGGGAATGAACACTGAAGCTTTCTTT. Its translation is CSARDRGMNTEAFF.

This chain connects TRBV2 to TRBJ2-1; the match to TRBD2 covers 13 bases. The germline V gene has CDR1 SNHLY and CDR2 FYNNEI. This CDR3 comprises 16 residues. V trimming: 6 bases; J trimming: 7 bases; junction bases outside the gene matches: 9. The CDR3 DNA follows: TGTGCCAGCAGGGAGAGGACTAGCGGGGGTTGGAATGAGCAGTTCTTC. Encoded protein: CASRERTSGGWNEQFF.

The genes are TRBV23-1 and TRBJ1-1; the match to TRBD1 covers 8 bases. TRBV23-1 is filed as an ORF, its function uncertain. CDR3 length: 13 residues. The V and J ends lost 4 bases and 3 bases, in that order; junction bases with no gene match: 1. The CDR3 sequence: CASSPDRDTEAFF. The DNA of the CDR3 is TGCGCCAGCAGTCCGGACAGGGACACTGAAGCTTTCTTT.

The rearrangement uses TRBV11-2 and TRBJ2-5; no firm D call. The germline CDR1 and CDR2 sequences are SGHAT and FQNNGV. The CDR3 contains 12 residues. V was clipped by 5 bases and J by 5 bases, with 9 bases between them. The CDR3 loop is CASSPERETQYF. The DNA of the CDR3 is TGTGCCAGCAGCCCCGAGAGGGAGACCCAGTACTTC.

This clone showed up just a few times. The chain has TRBV2 and TRBJ1-2; 8 bases are shared with TRBD1. V shed 6 bases, J shed 4 bases, and the junction held 7 bases outside the gene matches. This CDR3 region has 14 residues. Per the germline V gene, CDR1 is SNHLY and CDR2 is FYNNEI. The chain's CDR3 is CASSYGQGGYGYTF. CDR3 DNA sequence: TGTGCCAGCAGCTACGGACAGGGCGGCTATGGCTACACCTTC.

The chain has TRBV19 and TRBJ1-5; D is unresolved. Germline V lookup: CDR1 LNHDA, CDR2 SQIVND (reference sequence). V was trimmed by 9 bases and J by 9 bases, leaving 21 bases between them. This CDR3 comprises 14 residues. CDR3: CASEYGGPNRPQHF. The DNA for the CDR3 is TGTGCCAGCGAATACGGCGGGCCCAATAGGCCCCAGCATTTT. The variable domain in full, completed from reference TRBV19 and TRBJ1-5, reads DGGITQSPKYLFRKEGQNVTLSCEQNLNHDAMYWYRQDPGQGLRLIYYSQIVNDFQKGDIAEGYSVSREKKESFPLTVTSAQKNPTAFYLCASEYGGPNRPQHFGDGTRLSIL.

The genes are TRBV7-9 and TRBJ2-2, with D possibly matching TRBD2 (6 bases). Germline CDR1 and CDR2: SEHNR and FQNEAQ (reference sequence). This CDR3 has 16 amino acids. V was cut by 3 bases and J by 0 bases, with 11 bases left in between. CDR3 amino acids: CASSFRGGSNTGELFF. The CDR3, as DNA: TGTGCCAGCAGCTTTAGGGGAGGATCGAACACCGGGGAGCTGTTTTTT.

The chain joins TRBV10-3 to TRBJ1-3, with D hard to call. Germline values: CDR1 ENHRY, CDR2 SYGVKD. The V end was cut by 6 bases, the J end by 0 bases, with 12 bases between. The CDR3 has 15 amino acids. CDR3 amino acids: CAIRPDLSSGNTIYF. CDR3 nucleotide sequence: TGTGCCATCAGGCCCGATCTATCCTCTGGAAACACCATATATTTT.

The chain links TRBV18 to TRBJ2-5, with 7 positions matching TRBD1. The CDR3 runs 13 residues. Germline CDR1 and CDR2: KGHSH and LQKENI. V dropped 6 bases and J dropped 1; count of bases not matched to a gene: 2. The CDR3: CASSGTVQETQYF. The CDR3 nucleotides are TGTGCCAGCTCGGGGACAGTCCAAGAGACCCAGTACTTC.

The rearrangement uses TRBV29-1 and TRBJ2-7, with a tentative D call TRBD1 (6 bases). The V end was cut by 1 base, the J end by 0 bases, with 19 bases between. In germline, CDR1 is SQVTM, CDR2 ANQGSEA. The CDR3 has 17 residues. CDR3: CSVEGFRGSPNSYEQYF. DNA of the CDR3: TGCAGCGTTGAAGGTTTCAGGGGATCCCCAAACTCCTACGAGCAGTACTTC.

About this clone itself: Other DNA sequences from this sample encode an identical CDR3 as well. The gene calls are TRBV9 and TRBJ1-2; no clear D. Germline V gene sequence: CDR1 SGDLS, CDR2 YYNGEE. The length of the CDR3 is 14 residues. V lost 2 bases, J lost 1 base, and 9 bases lay in between. The CDR3: CASSVDPGNYGYTF. CDR3 sequence (DNA): TGTGCCAGCAGCGTTGACCCGGGTAACTATGGCTACACCTTC. Supplemented by reference TRBV9 and TRBJ1-2, the full variable domain reads DSGVTQTPKHLITATGQRVTLRCSPRSGDLSVYWYQQSLDQGLQFLIQYYNGEERAKGNILERFSAQQFPDLHSELNLSSLELGDSALYFCASSVDPGNYGYTFGSGTRLTVV.

V usage is TRBV7-8 and J usage is TRBJ2-7, with 9 bases fitting TRBD1. Germline V lookup: CDR1 SGHVS, CDR2 FQNEAQ. V lost 5 bases and J lost 0; bases outside the gene matches: 5. This CDR3 has 15 residues. Here the CDR3 DNA reads TGTGCCAGCAGCCCCGGACAGGGGATCTCCTACGAGCAGTACTTC. It translates to CASSPGQGISYEQYF.

The gene calls are TRBV6-1 and TRBJ1-2; a possible D gene is TRBD1 (6 bases). The CDR3 extends over 15 amino acids. V shed 1 base and J shed 7 bases, with 16 bases lying between them. The V gene's germline CDR1 is MNHNS and CDR2 SASEGT. Here the CDR3 reads CASSEEVGGQGGYTF. Here the CDR3 DNA reads TGTGCCAGCAGTGAAGAAGTCGGGGGGCAGGGTGGCTACACCTTC.

This chain joins TRBV2 and TRBJ2-7; D not resolved. Deletions cut 1 base from V and 7 bases from J, with 14 bases between. The CDR3 runs 14 residues. CDR1 is SNHLY, CDR2 FYNNEI, per germline. The CDR3 region has the DNA TGTGCCAGCAGTGAAGACCTAACGCTGGTGGAGCAGTACTTC. The encoded protein is CASSEDLTLVEQYF.